The rows below give T cell receptor beta chains drawn from one sample of a study of siplizumab effects on memory and regulatory T cells. Measured with immunoSEQ multiplex PCR; TCRdb has only the in-frame clones, and not every one. The data show about 100,000 clones, about 90% seen once. Sequenced sample: Tregs sorted from blood. The receptors shown here come from a human donor in good health. CDR3s include the opening cysteine and the closing phenylalanine or tryptophan. The D gene is left open where the match is weak. Clone sizes are given selectively: once, few, many, or a class where the clone is expanded.

J	length	V	D	size	DNA	CDR3
TRBJ2-7	12	TRBV6-1	-	-	TGTGCCAGCGCTACTGCCCCCTCCGAGCAGTACTTC	CASATAPSEQYF
TRBJ1-2	12	TRBV7-2	-	-	TGTGCCAGCAGCTTAGGGGGATACGGCTACACCTTC	CASSLGGYGYTF
TRBJ2-5	18	TRBV9	TRBD1	-	TGTGCCAGCAGCGAATCCACTCGGACAGGGAGTAATGTAGAGACCCAGTACTTC	CASSESTRTGSNVETQYF
TRBJ2-7	17	TRBV29-1	TRBD2	-	TGCAGCGTTGAAATCTGGCCTAGCGGGAGGCGAGCCTACGAGCAGTACTTC	CSVEIWPSGRRAYEQYF
TRBJ2-7	15	TRBV7-2	TRBD1	-	TGTGCCAGCAGCTTAGGCCGGGACAGCGCCTACGAGCAGTACTTC	CASSLGRDSAYEQYF
TRBJ1-2	13	TRBV2	-	-	TGTGCCAGCAGTGAGGGATCTAACTATGGCTACACCTTC	CASSEGSNYGYTF
TRBJ2-7	13	TRBV7-9	-	-	TGTGCCAGCAGCACCCGACTTGATCACGAGCAGTACTTC	CASSTRLDHEQYF
TRBJ1-5	17	TRBV28	TRBD1	-	TGTGCCAGCAGTTTATTCCGGGACAGAGCCCCTTATCAGCCCCAGCATTTT	CASSLFRDRAPYQPQHF
TRBJ1-2	16	TRBV19	TRBD1	once	TGTGCCAGTAGAAAACAGGGGGCGCTGATCAACTATGGCTACACCTTC	CASRKQGALINYGYTF
TRBJ2-7	16	TRBV28	TRBD1	-	TGTGCCAGCAGTTTTTCTCTCAGGGGGTCCTCCTACGAGCAGTACTTC	CASSFSLRGSSYEQYF
TRBJ2-1	14	TRBV7-9	TRBD2	-	TGTGCCAGCAGCTTAGCGGGGGGGTACAATGAGCAGTTCTTC	CASSLAGGYNEQFF
TRBJ2-4	13	TRBV28	-	-	TGTGCCGCGAGGGGCGCCGGCCCCAACATTCAGTACTTC	CAARGAGPNIQYF
TRBJ1-2	11	TRBV10-3	-	-	TGTGCCATCTTCTTGGGTGATGGCTACACCTTC	CAIFLGDGYTF
TRBJ2-1	16	TRBV12-5	TRBD1	-	TGTGCTAGTGGTAGCGGACAGGGCGAGACTAGGAATGAGCAGTTCTTC	CASGSGQGETRNEQFF
TRBJ2-3	16	TRBV7-9	-	-	TGTGCCAGCAGCTACCGACCCCGGGCTCCCACAGATACGCAGTATTTT	CASSYRPRAPTDTQYF
TRBJ2-3	16	TRBV4-1	TRBD2	-	TGCGCCAGCAGCCAAGATCGGGGCGGGAGCTCAGATACGCAGTATTTT	CASSQDRGGSSDTQYF
TRBJ2-5	15	TRBV5-1	-	-	TGCGCCAGCAGCTTGGGGAGGGCATCCCAAGAGACCCAGTACTTC	CASSLGRASQETQYF
TRBJ2-7	14	TRBV7-2	-	-	TGTGCCAGCAGCTTAAACAGGGGAGGCTACGAGCAGTACTTC	CASSLNRGGYEQYF
TRBJ2-3	19	TRBV5-4	TRBD2	-	TGTGCCAGCAGGCCGCCGGGACTAGCGGGAGGCGGGGTCACAGATACGCAGTATTTT	CASRPPGLAGGGVTDTQYF
TRBJ2-7	15	TRBV5-4	TRBD2	-	TGTGCCAGCAGTTACGGGACTAGCGAGACCTACGAGCAGTACTTC	CASSYGTSETYEQYF
TRBJ2-1	14	TRBV21-1	-	-	TGTGCCAGCAGCAGGACTAGCGCCCCCAATGAGCAGTTCTTC	CASSRTSAPNEQFF
TRBJ2-3	14	TRBV7-3	-	-	TGTGCCAGCAGCCCGCGTGGAGGGTCGGATACGCAGTATTTT	CASSPRGGSDTQYF
TRBJ2-3	20	TRBV15	TRBD2	-	TGTGCCACCAGCAGAGACAGACTTCGCGGACTAGCGGGGTACACAGATACGCAGTATTTT	CATSRDRLRGLAGYTDTQYF
TRBJ1-5	12	TRBV6-6	-	-	TGTGCCAGCAGTTACTCGGGGGGACCCCAGCATTTT	CASSYSGGPQHF
TRBJ1-3	12	TRBV19	-	-	TGTGCCAGTAGTATCAATAGAAACACCATATATTTT	CASSINRNTIYF
TRBJ2-1	15	TRBV5-1	-	-	TGCGCCAGCAGCTTACCGGGACTCGGCGGCAATGAGCAGTTCTTC	CASSLPGLGGNEQFF
TRBJ2-5	19	TRBV10-3	TRBD2	-	TGTGCCATCAGTGGCTCCGGGACTAGCGGGAGAATGGGTCAAGAGACCCAGTACTTC	CAISGSGTSGRMGQETQYF
TRBJ2-7	14	TRBV18	-	-	TGTGCCAGCTCACCGGACGCGAGCTCCTACGAGCAGTACTTC	CASSPDASSYEQYF
TRBJ2-7	14	TRBV18	-	-	TGTGCCAGCTCACCACGCCCTCAAGCCTCCGAGCAGTACTTC	CASSPRPQASEQYF
TRBJ1-5	13	TRBV7-2	-	-	TGTGCCAGCAGCTTAGTGGTGGATCAGCCCCAGCATTTT	CASSLVVDQPQHF
TRBJ2-7	14	TRBV18	-	-	TGTGCCAGCTCACCAACGACAAGCTCCTACGAGCAGTACTTC	CASSPTTSSYEQYF